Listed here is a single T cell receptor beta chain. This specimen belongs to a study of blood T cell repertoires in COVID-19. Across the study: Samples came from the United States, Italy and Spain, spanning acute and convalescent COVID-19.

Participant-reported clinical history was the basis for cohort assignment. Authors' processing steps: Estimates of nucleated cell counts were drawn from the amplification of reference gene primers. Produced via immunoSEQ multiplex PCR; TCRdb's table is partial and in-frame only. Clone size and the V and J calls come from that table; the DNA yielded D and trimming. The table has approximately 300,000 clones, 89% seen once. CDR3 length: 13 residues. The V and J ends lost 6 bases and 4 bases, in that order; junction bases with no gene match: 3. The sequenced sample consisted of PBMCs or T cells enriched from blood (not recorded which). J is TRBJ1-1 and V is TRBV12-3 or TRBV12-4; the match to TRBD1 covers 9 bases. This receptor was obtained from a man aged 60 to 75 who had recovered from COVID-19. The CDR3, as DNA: TGTGCCAGCAGCCGACAGGGGGTCACTGAAGCTTTCTTT. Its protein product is CASSRQGVTEAFF.